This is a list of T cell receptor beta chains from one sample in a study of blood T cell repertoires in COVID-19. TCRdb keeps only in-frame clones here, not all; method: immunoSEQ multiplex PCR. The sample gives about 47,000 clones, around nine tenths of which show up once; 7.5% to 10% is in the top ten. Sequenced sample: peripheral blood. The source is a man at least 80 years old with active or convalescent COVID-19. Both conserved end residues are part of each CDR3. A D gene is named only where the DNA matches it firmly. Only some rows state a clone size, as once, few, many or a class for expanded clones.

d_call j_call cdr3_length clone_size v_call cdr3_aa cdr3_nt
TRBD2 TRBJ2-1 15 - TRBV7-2 CASRLAGVKDNEQFF TGTGCCAGCAGGCTAGCGGGAGTGAAAGATAATGAGCAGTTCTTC
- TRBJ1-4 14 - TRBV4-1 CASSQVRANEKLFF TGCGCCAGCAGCCAAGTGAGGGCTAATGAAAAACTGTTTTTT
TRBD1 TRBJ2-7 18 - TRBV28 CASSSPTGTGKRVYEQYF TGTGCCAGCAGTTCCCCAACCGGGACAGGGAAGAGGGTCTACGAGCAGTACTTC
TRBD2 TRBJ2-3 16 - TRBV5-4 CASSAKASGATDTQYF TGTGCCAGCAGCGCTAAAGCTAGCGGTGCTACAGATACGCAGTATTTT
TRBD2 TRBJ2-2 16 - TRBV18 CASSPGLAGNTGELFF TGTGCCAGCTCACCTGGACTAGCGGGGAACACCGGGGAGCTGTTTTTT
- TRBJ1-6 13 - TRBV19 CASSGGVGSPLHF TGTGCCAGTAGTGGAGGGGTAGGATCACCCCTCCACTTT
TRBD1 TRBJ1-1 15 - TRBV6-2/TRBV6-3 CASSYGGQGGTEAFF TGTGCCAGCAGTTACGGGGGGCAGGGGGGCACTGAAGCTTTCTTT
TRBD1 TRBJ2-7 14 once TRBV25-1 CASSPRGRYYEQYF TGTGCCAGCAGTCCCAGGGGGCGATACTACGAGCAGTACTTC
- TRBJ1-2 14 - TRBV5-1 CASSGGSGLYGYTF TGCGCCAGCAGCGGGGGGTCCGGACTCTATGGCTACACCTTC
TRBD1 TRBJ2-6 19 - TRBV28 CASSSAGTGAEYGANVLTF TGTGCCAGCAGTTCAGCCGGGACAGGGGCTGAGTACGGGGCCAACGTCCTGACTTTC
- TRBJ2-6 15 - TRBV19 CASRTQESGANVLTF TGTGCCAGTAGGACACAGGAATCTGGGGCCAACGTCCTGACTTTC
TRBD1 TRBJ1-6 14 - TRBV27 CATRDREAGSPLHF TGTGCCACCCGGGACAGGGAGGCAGGTTCACCCCTCCACTTT
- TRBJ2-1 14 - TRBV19 CASSIALSYNEQFF TGTGCCAGTAGTATAGCCCTATCCTACAATGAGCAGTTCTTC
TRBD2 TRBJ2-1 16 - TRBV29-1 CSVAGGRVSSYNEQFF TGCAGCGTTGCCGGCGGGAGGGTGAGCTCCTACAATGAGCAGTTCTTC
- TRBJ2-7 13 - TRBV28 CASSSSSAYEQYF TGTGCCAGCAGTTCCAGTTCCGCCTACGAGCAGTACTTC
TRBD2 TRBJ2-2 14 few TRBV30 CVCTSGSNTGELFF TGTGTGTGTACTAGCGGATCGAACACCGGGGAGCTGTTTTTT
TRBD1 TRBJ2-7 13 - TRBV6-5 CASSSGTVMEQYF TGTGCCAGCAGTTCCGGGACAGTGATGGAGCAGTACTTC
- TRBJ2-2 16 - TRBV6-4 CASSESPTGNTGELFF TGTGCCAGCAGTGAATCCCCGACAGGGAACACCGGGGAGCTGTTTTTT
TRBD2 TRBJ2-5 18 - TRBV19 CASTLEKGLAGVGETQYF TGTGCCAGTACCCTAGAGAAGGGACTAGCGGGAGTGGGAGAGACCCAGTACTTC
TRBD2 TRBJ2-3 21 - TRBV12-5 CASGFQGTSGGATLRADTQYF TGTGCTAGTGGTTTCCAAGGGACTAGCGGGGGGGCAACTCTCAGGGCAGATACGCAGTATTTT
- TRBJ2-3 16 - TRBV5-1 CASSSQGRPSTDTQYF TGCGCCAGCAGCTCACAGGGGAGGCCTAGCACAGATACGCAGTATTTT
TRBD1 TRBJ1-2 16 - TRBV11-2 CASSPIQDRGQSGYTF TGTGCCAGCAGCCCAATCCAGGACAGGGGGCAAAGTGGCTACACCTTC
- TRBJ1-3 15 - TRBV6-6 CASSYVRGSGNTIYF TGTGCCAGCAGTTACGTCCGGGGCTCTGGAAACACCATATATTTT
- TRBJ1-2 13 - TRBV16 CASSPQDSYGYTF TGTGCCAGCAGCCCCCAGGACAGCTATGGCTACACCTTC
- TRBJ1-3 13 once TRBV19 CASSILSGNTIYF TGTGCCAGTAGTATCCTTTCTGGAAACACCATATATTTT
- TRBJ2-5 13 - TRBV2 CASSLGGDGTQYF TGTGCCAGCAGCCTAGGGGGGGACGGGACCCAGTACTTC
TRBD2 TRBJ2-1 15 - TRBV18 CASSGRLAANNEQFF TGTGCCAGCTCCGGCCGACTAGCGGCGAACAATGAGCAGTTCTTC
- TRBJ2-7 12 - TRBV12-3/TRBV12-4 CASRDFLYEQYF TGTGCCAGCCGGGACTTTCTCTACGAGCAGTACTTC
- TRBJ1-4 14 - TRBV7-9 CASSLRREGEKLFF TGTGCCAGCAGCTTAAGGAGGGAGGGTGAAAAACTGTTTTTT
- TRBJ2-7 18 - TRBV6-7 CASSYSCRVNPEYYEQYF TGTGCCAGCAGTTACTCATGCCGGGTAAACCCGGAATACTACGAGCAGTACTTC
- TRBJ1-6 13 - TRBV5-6 CASKTVRNSPLHF TGTGCCAGCAAGACAGTGCGAAATTCACCCCTCCACTTT
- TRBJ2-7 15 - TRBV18 CASSDQGPNSYEQYF TGTGCCAGCTCCGACCAGGGGCCGAACTCCTACGAGCAGTACTTC
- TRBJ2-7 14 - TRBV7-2 CASSQRLGISEQYF TGTGCCAGCAGCCAGCGACTAGGAATAAGCGAGCAGTACTTC
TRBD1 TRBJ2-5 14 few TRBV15 CATSRDTGAETQYF TGTGCCACCAGCAGAGATACAGGGGCAGAGACCCAGTACTTC
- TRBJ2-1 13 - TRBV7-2 CASSLNSLGGQFF TGTGCCAGCAGCTTAAATTCTCTAGGGGGGCAGTTCTTC
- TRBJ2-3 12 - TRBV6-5 CASSQITDTQYF TGTGCCAGCAGCCAGATCACAGATACGCAGTATTTT
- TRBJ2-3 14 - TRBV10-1 CASSKQGSTDTQYF TGCGCCAGCAGTAAGCAGGGAAGCACAGATACGCAGTATTTT
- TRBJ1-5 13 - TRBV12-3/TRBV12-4 CASSLGDRRPQHF TGTGCCAGCAGTTTGGGCGACCGCCGGCCCCAGCATTTT
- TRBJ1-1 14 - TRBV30 CAWSTGTTNTEAFF TGTGCCTGGAGTACAGGGACAACGAACACTGAAGCTTTCTTT
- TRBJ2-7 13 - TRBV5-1 CASSSQGSNEQYF TGCGCCAGCAGCAGCCAGGGGTCGAACGAGCAGTACTTC
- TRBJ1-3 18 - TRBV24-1 CATSAASGGDPSGNTIYF TGTGCCACCAGTGCAGCCTCCGGGGGGGACCCCTCTGGAAACACCATATATTTT
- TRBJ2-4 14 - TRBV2 CASSPTVAKNIQYF TGTGCCAGCAGCCCCACTGTAGCCAAAAACATTCAGTACTTC
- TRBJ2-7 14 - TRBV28 CASKREPTPYEQYF TGTGCCAGCAAGAGGGAGCCAACCCCCTACGAGCAGTACTTC
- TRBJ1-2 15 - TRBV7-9 CASSLTGKGNYGYTF TGTGCCAGCAGCTTAACAGGGAAAGGGAACTATGGCTACACCTTC
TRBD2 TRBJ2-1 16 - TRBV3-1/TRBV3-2 CASSQGLLAGTHEQFF TGTGCCAGCAGCCAAGGTCTTCTAGCGGGTACACATGAGCAGTTCTTC
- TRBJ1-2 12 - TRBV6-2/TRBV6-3 CASSTSSLGYTF TGTGCCAGCAGCACCTCAAGCCTAGGCTACACCTTC
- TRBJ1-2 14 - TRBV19 CASRSGQSFGGYTF TGTGCCAGTAGATCCGGACAAAGCTTTGGAGGCTACACCTTC
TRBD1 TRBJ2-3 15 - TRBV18 CASSPETGGANTQYF TGTGCCAGCTCACCAGAGACAGGGGGCGCGAATACGCAGTATTTT
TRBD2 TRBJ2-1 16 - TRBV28 CASSAGTSGHYNEQFF TGTGCCAGCAGCGCCGGGACTAGCGGGCACTACAATGAGCAGTTCTTC
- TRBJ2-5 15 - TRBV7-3 CASSFSGGAMETQYF TGTGCCAGCAGCTTTAGTGGGGGGGCCATGGAGACCCAGTACTTC
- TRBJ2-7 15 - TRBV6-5 CASGTGTLAKWEQYF TGTGCCAGCGGAACCGGGACACTGGCAAAGTGGGAGCAGTACTTC
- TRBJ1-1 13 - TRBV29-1 CSARRDMNTEAFF TGCAGCGCCCGCAGGGACATGAACACTGAAGCTTTCTTT
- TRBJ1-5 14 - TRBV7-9 CASSLSGLGEPQHF TGTGCCAGCAGCTTATCAGGATTAGGGGAGCCCCAGCATTTT
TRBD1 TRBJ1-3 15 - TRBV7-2 CASSFRQGMGNTIYF TGTGCCAGCAGCTTCAGACAGGGGATGGGAAACACCATATATTTT
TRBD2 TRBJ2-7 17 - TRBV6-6 CASSPPSGGQNSYEQYF TGTGCCAGCAGTCCGCCTAGCGGGGGGCAGAACTCCTACGAGCAGTACTTC
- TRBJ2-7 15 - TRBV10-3 CAIRGHDSHSYEQYF TGTGCCATCAGGGGCCACGACAGCCACTCCTACGAGCAGTACTTC
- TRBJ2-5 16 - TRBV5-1 CASSLAGSGHQETQYF TGCGCCAGCAGCTTGGCCGGTAGCGGTCACCAAGAGACCCAGTACTTC